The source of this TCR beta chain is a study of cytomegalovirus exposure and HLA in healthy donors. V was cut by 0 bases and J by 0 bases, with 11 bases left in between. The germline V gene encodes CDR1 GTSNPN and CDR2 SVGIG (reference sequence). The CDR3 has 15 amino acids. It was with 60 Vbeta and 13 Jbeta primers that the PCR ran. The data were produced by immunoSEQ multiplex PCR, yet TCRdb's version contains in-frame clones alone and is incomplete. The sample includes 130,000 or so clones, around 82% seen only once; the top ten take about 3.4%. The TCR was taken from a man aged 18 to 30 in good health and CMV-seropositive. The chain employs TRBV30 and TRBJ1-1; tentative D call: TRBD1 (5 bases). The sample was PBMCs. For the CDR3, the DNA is TGTGCCTGGAGTGTAAGGGGTTTCATGAACACTGAAGCTTTCTTT. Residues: CAWSVRGFMNTEAFF. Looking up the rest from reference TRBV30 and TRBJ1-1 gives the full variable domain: SQTIHQWPATLVQPVGSPLSLECTVEGTSNPNLYWYRQAAGRGLQLLFYSVGIGQISSEVPQNLSASRPQDRQFILSSKKLLLSDSGFYLCAWSVRGFMNTEAFFGQGTRLTVV.